These T cell receptor beta chains were read from a single sample in a study of cytomegalovirus exposure and HLA in healthy donors. Sequencing used immunoSEQ multiplex PCR; TCRdb keeps in-frame clones, though not all of them. The table has around 90,000 clones, roughly 85% seen once. The sample consisted of PBMCs. The receptors were sampled from a man aged 40-55 years in good health and CMV-seropositive. Each CDR3 is given with its conserved first and last residue. Not all rows give a size; the values are once, few, many and, for expanded clones, a class.

v_call	j_call	cdr3_length	clone_size	cdr3_aa
TRBV6-6	TRBJ2-1	15	.	CASSFGTSGSNEQFF
TRBV15	TRBJ1-5	16	.	CATSRDREIGNQPQHF
TRBV7-2	TRBJ2-3	15	.	CASSRTGAHTDTQYF
TRBV2	TRBJ2-7	14	.	CASSASGLTYEQYF
TRBV2	TRBJ2-5	15	.	CASSDSGASLETQYF
TRBV7-3	TRBJ2-3	17	few	CASSITGTGVLTDTQYF
TRBV15	TRBJ1-5	15	.	CATSVGQTSNQPQHF
TRBV5-1	TRBJ2-2	18	.	CASSYRIAGGTNTGELFF
TRBV6-5	TRBJ1-4	12	.	CASRTGGEKLFF
TRBV19	TRBJ2-1	16	.	CASSIADRGPYNEQFF
TRBV2	TRBJ2-3	13	.	CASTPKMGHTQYF
TRBV28	TRBJ2-2	14	.	CASILAGGAGELFF
TRBV15	.	14	.	CATSREAGPYEQYF
TRBV11-2	TRBJ2-7	13	.	CASSLGLQGEQYF
TRBV5-1	TRBJ2-4	15	.	CASSPWQGKLNIQYF
TRBV2	TRBJ2-1	14	.	CASSRTSGGVVQFF